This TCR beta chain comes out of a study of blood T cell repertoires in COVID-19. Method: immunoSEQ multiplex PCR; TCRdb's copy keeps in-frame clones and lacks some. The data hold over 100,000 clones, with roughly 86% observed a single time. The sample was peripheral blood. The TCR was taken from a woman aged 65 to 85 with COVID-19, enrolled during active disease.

The CDR3 sequence: CASSQGGGGNTIYF. DNA for the CDR3: TGCGCCAGCAGCCAAGGGGGTGGTGGAAACACCATATATTTT. This chain joins TRBV5-1 and TRBJ1-3; perhaps TRBD1 as D (6 bases). V lost 4 bases and J 3 bases, leaving 11 bases between the germline ends. The germline CDR1 and CDR2 sequences are SGHRS and YFSETQ. This CDR3 has 14 residues.